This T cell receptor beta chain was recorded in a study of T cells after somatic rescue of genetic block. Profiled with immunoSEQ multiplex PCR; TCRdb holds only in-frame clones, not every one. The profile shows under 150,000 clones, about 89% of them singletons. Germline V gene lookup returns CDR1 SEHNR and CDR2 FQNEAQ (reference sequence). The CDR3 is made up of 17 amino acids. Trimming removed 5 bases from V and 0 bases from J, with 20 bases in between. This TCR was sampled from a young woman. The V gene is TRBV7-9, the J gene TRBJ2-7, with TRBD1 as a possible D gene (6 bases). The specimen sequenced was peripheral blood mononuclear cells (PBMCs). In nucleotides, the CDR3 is TGTGCCAGCAGCCCCCCGGGACAATCCGAAATCTCCTACGAGCAGTACTTC. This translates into CASSPPGQSEISYEQYF.